These T cell receptor beta chains were read from a single sample in a study of identifying expanded T cells in peripheral blood. Only in-frame clones appear in the TCRdb table, and some are missing; sequencing was by immunoSEQ multiplex PCR. The repertoire holds approximately 94,000 clones, with around 90% as singletons. Sequenced material: blood. The receptors come from a person aged 18-70 years in good health. The CDR3 runs from the conserved cysteine through the conserved F or W. Each record gives: J gene, CDR3 length, V gene, D gene, clone size, CDR3 protein, CDR3 DNA. A D gene is named only where the DNA matches it firmly. The size of a clone is reported for some rows only, either as once, few or many, or as a class for expanded clones.

TRBJ2-7 | 13 | TRBV7-2 | - | - | CASSQNWDYEQYF | TGTGCCAGCAGCCAAAACTGGGACTACGAGCAGTACTTC
TRBJ1-1 | 13 | TRBV7-3 | TRBD1 | - | CASSTRPGQEAFF | TGTGCCAGCAGCACCCGGCCGGGACAGGAAGCTTTCTTT
TRBJ2-7 | 15 | TRBV5-6 | TRBD2 | - | CASSLAASGGTQQYF | TGTGCCAGCAGCTTGGCCGCTAGCGGGGGTACGCAGCAGTACTTC
TRBJ2-7 | 15 | TRBV4-2 | TRBD1 | few | CASSQDQGVSYEQYF | TGTGCCAGCAGCCAAGATCAGGGGGTCTCCTACGAGCAGTACTTC
TRBJ1-5 | 15 | TRBV19 | - | - | CASSILGEATGPQHF | TGTGCCAGTAGTATTCTCGGCGAAGCAACAGGGCCCCAGCATTTT
TRBJ2-7 | 14 | TRBV11-2 | - | - | CASSLVATSYEQYF | TGTGCCAGCAGCTTAGTTGCCACCTCCTACGAGCAGTACTTC
TRBJ2-3 | 21 | TRBV10-3 | TRBD1 | - | CAISESWRGTETTTSTDTQYF | TGTGCCATCAGTGAGTCCTGGCGAGGGACAGAGACTACTACTAGCACAGATACGCAGTATTTT
TRBJ2-1 | 14 | TRBV9 | TRBD2 | - | CASSQGLATNEQFF | TGTGCCAGCAGCCAGGGACTAGCGACTAATGAGCAGTTCTTC
TRBJ1-4 | 15 | TRBV19 | - | - | CASSFRGEINEKLFF | TGTGCCAGTAGTTTCCGGGGGGAGATTAATGAAAAACTGTTTTTT
TRBJ2-1 | 16 | TRBV10-1 | TRBD1 | - | CASSEMGQGVNNEQFF | TGCGCCAGCAGTGAGATGGGACAGGGTGTCAACAATGAGCAGTTCTTC
TRBJ2-1 | 14 | TRBV2 | - | - | CASSMDGPYNEQFF | TGTGCCAGCAGTATGGACGGACCCTACAATGAGCAGTTCTTC
TRBJ2-1 | 13 | TRBV9 | - | - | CASSVGTYNEQFF | TGTGCCAGCAGCGTGGGAACCTACAATGAGCAGTTCTTC
TRBJ1-2 | 16 | TRBV15 | - | - | CATSRGRGADMEGYTF | TGTGCCACCAGCAGAGGGAGAGGGGCCGATATGGAAGGCTACACCTTC
TRBJ1-5 | 13 | TRBV7-2 | - | - | CASSLAHNQPQHF | TGTGCCAGCAGCTTAGCCCACAATCAGCCCCAGCATTTT
TRBJ2-4 | 15 | TRBV2 | - | - | CASSSNRDGKNIQYF | TGTGCCAGCAGTAGCAACAGGGACGGCAAAAACATTCAGTACTTC
TRBJ2-1 | 14 | TRBV5-4 | TRBD2 | - | CASSLGLAEDEQFF | TGTGCCAGCAGCTTGGGACTAGCGGAAGATGAGCAGTTCTTC
TRBJ1-6 | 17 | TRBV5-4 | - | once | CASSGSTGSSYNSPLHF | TGTGCCAGCAGCGGAAGTACAGGGAGCTCCTATAATTCACCCCTCCACTTT
TRBJ2-7 | 11 | TRBV5-1 | - | - | CASSSSYEQYF | TGCGCCAGCAGCTCTTCCTACGAGCAGTACTTC
TRBJ1-5 | 15 | TRBV19 | TRBD1 | - | CASAGQGPLNQPQHF | TGTGCCAGTGCGGGACAGGGGCCCCTAAATCAGCCCCAGCATTTT
TRBJ2-5 | 13 | TRBV2 | - | - | CASSAQGWETQYF | TGTGCCAGCAGTGCGCAGGGTTGGGAGACCCAGTACTTC
TRBJ2-4 | 18 | TRBV14 | - | - | CASSQGKKGGTAKNIQYF | TGTGCCAGCAGCCAAGGGAAAAAGGGGGGGACCGCCAAAAACATTCAGTACTTC
TRBJ2-5 | 17 | TRBV10-3 | TRBD2 | - | CAISEILTSGYQETQYF | TGTGCCATCAGTGAGATCCTTACTAGCGGGTACCAAGAGACCCAGTACTTC
TRBJ1-3 | 15 | TRBV27 | - | - | CASSPAPYSGNTIYF | TGTGCCAGCAGTCCCGCCCCTTACTCTGGAAACACCATATATTTT
TRBJ1-2 | 13 | TRBV6-1 | - | once | CASSEPPVDGYTF | TGTGCCAGCAGTGAACCCCCGGTAGATGGCTACACCTTC
TRBJ2-2 | 14 | TRBV6-6 | - | - | CASNRGKNTGELFF | TGTGCCAGCAATCGGGGGAAGAACACCGGGGAGCTGTTTTTT
TRBJ2-1 | 17 | TRBV7-6 | - | - | CASSLGRAGSSYNEQFF | TGTGCCAGCAGCTTAGGACGGGCAGGGTCCTCCTACAATGAGCAGTTCTTC
TRBJ2-7 | 14 | TRBV10-3 | TRBD1 | - | CAISGTTGEYEQYF | TGTGCCATCAGTGGGACGACAGGGGAGTACGAGCAGTACTTC
TRBJ2-7 | 14 | TRBV5-4 | - | - | CASSTLKNAYEQYF | TGTGCCAGCAGCACGTTAAAAAATGCTTACGAGCAGTACTTC
TRBJ2-7 | 15 | TRBV19 | - | - | CASSTASGQAYEQYF | TGTGCCAGTAGTACCGCCTCGGGACAAGCCTACGAGCAGTACTTC
TRBJ1-1 | 14 | TRBV5-1 | - | - | CASSFGESTTEAFF | TGCGCCAGCAGCTTTGGGGAATCTACCACTGAAGCTTTCTTT
TRBJ1-1 | 14 | TRBV27 | TRBD1 | - | CASSLRGLNTEAFF | TGTGCCAGCAGTTTAAGGGGGCTGAACACTGAAGCTTTCTTT
TRBJ1-5 | 14 | TRBV15 | - | few | CATSRAGSNQPQHF | TGTGCCACCAGTAGGGCCGGGAGCAATCAGCCCCAGCATTTT
TRBJ2-1 | 13 | TRBV7-2 | TRBD1 | - | CASSLGEGQGQFF | TGTGCCAGCAGCTTAGGAGAAGGACAGGGGCAGTTCTTC
TRBJ1-5 | 14 | TRBV19 | - | few | CASSKSDSNQPQHF | TGTGCCAGTAGTAAATCGGATAGCAATCAGCCCCAGCATTTT
TRBJ2-1 | 16 | TRBV5-5 | TRBD2 | - | CASSLVTSAGYNEQFF | TGTGCCAGCAGCTTGGTGACTAGCGCGGGATACAATGAGCAGTTCTTC
TRBJ1-2 | 13 | TRBV11-2 | - | - | CASRVDGNYGYTF | TGTGCCAGCAGGGTGGACGGGAACTATGGCTACACCTTC
TRBJ2-7 | 13 | TRBV2 | - | - | CASSKITGSEQYF | TGTGCCAGCAGTAAAATAACAGGGAGCGAGCAGTACTTC
TRBJ2-1 | 13 | TRBV27 | - | - | CASSFVSEDEQFF | TGTGCCAGCAGTTTTGTGAGTGAGGATGAGCAGTTCTTC
TRBJ2-7 | 15 | TRBV5-1 | - | - | CASSLGVAGLYEQYF | TGCGCCAGCAGCTTGGGAGTGGCGGGCCTCTACGAGCAGTACTTC
TRBJ2-6 | 19 | TRBV19 | TRBD1 | - | CASSLRGQGVVSGANVLTF | TGTGCCAGTAGTCTGAGAGGACAGGGGGTGGTCTCTGGGGCCAACGTCCTGACTTTC
TRBJ2-1 | 14 | TRBV5-6 | - | - | CASSLGGSYNEQFF | TGTGCCAGCAGCTTAGGGGGTTCCTACAATGAGCAGTTCTTC
TRBJ2-3 | 18 | TRBV4-1 | TRBD2 | - | CASSQEEASGGTTDTQYF | TGCGCCAGCAGCCAAGAGGAAGCTAGCGGGGGGACCACAGATACGCAGTATTTT
TRBJ1-2 | 19 | TRBV5-6 | - | - | CASSLVVGDYSDLGYGYTF | TGTGCCAGCAGCTTGGTAGTCGGGGACTACAGCGACCTGGGCTATGGCTACACCTTC
TRBJ1-5 | 14 | TRBV5-1 | - | few | CASSPDSGAQPQHF | TGCGCCAGCAGCCCAGACAGTGGGGCTCAGCCCCAGCATTTT
TRBJ2-7 | 13 | TRBV6-6 | - | once | CASSSSGSGEQYF | TGTGCCAGCAGTTCGTCGGGGTCGGGGGAGCAGTACTTC
TRBJ1-2 | 16 | TRBV7-9 | - | - | CASSPIPGAGAYGYTF | TGTGCCAGCAGCCCGATCCCCGGGGCGGGGGCCTATGGCTACACCTTC
TRBJ2-5 | 13 | TRBV18 | - | - | CASSRSREVAQYF | TGTGCCAGCTCACGAAGCAGGGAAGTAGCCCAGTACTTC
TRBJ1-1 | 15 | TRBV23-1 | - | - | CASSRGTLGNTEAFF | TGCGCCAGCAGTCGTGGGACCCTAGGTAACACTGAAGCTTTCTTT
TRBJ1-1 | 14 | TRBV18 | - | - | CASSPRSSNTEAFF | TGTGCCAGCTCACCCCGGAGCTCGAACACTGAAGCTTTCTTT
TRBJ2-5 | 13 | TRBV7-9 | - | - | CASSLTLTETQYF | TGTGCCAGCAGCCTCACCTTAACGGAGACCCAGTACTTC
TRBJ2-2 | 17 | TRBV7-9 | - | - | CASSLNNLRAGTGELFF | TGTGCCAGCAGCTTAAACAATTTGAGGGCGGGGACCGGGGAGCTGTTTTTT